The 29 T cell receptor beta chains below were found in one sample sequenced in a study of lymphopenia after photon versus proton radiotherapy. Data came from immunoSEQ multiplex PCR; TCRdb stores just in-frame clones and leaves some out. The sample records tens of thousands of clones, about 86% being singletons. The sequences come from peripheral blood, collected from a patient treated with proton-based radiotherapy. Receptor source: a woman between 70 and 85 years old with pancreatic cancer. Some clones in this sample may be carry-over from other donors' samples.

The chain combines TRBV27 with TRBJ1-5; a weak D match, TRBD1 (5 bases). Trimming took off 2 bases at V and 6 bases at J, with 14 bases between the two ends. Germline assignment: CDR1 MNHEY and CDR2 SMNVEV (reference sequence). The CDR3 runs 15 residues. CDR3 loop: CASSLSQGRIQPQHF. CDR3 in DNA: TGTGCCAGCAGTTTAAGCCAGGGAAGGATTCAGCCCCAGCATTTT.

The gene calls are TRBV7-2 and TRBJ1-1; TRBD1 might be the D (6 bases). With 5 bases removed from V and 2 bases from J, the gap between germline ends came to 12 bases. The CDR3 consists of 14 residues. CDR1 SGHTA and CDR2 FQGNSA come from the germline V gene. As DNA, the CDR3 is TGTGCCAGCAGCCCCCCAGGGGTAAACACTGAAGCTTTCTTT. Encoded protein: CASSPPGVNTEAFF.

The rearrangement uses TRBV11-3 and TRBJ2-3, with D hard to call. V lost 5 bases, J lost 2 bases, and 5 bases lay in between. Germline CDR1 reads SGHNT; CDR2 reads YENEEA. There are 12 residues in the CDR3. The CDR3 DNA sequence: TGTGCCAGCAGCCCCTACACAGATACGCAGTATTTT. This encodes CASSPYTDTQYF. Full variable domain (outside the CDR3, taken from reference TRBV11-3 and TRBJ2-3): EAGVVQSPRYKIIEKKQPVAFWCNPISGHNTLYWYLQNLGQGPELLIRYENEEAVDDSQLPKDRFSAERLKGVDSTLKIQPAELGDSAVYLCASSPYTDTQYFGPGTRLTVL.

The J gene is TRBJ2-1, the V gene TRBV10-1, with TRBD2 matching 12 bases. The V segment lost 5 bases and the J segment 8 bases; nucleotides outside the gene matches: 7. The CDR3 length is 15 residues. CDR1 is WNHNN and CDR2 is SYGVQD in the germline V gene (reference sequence). CDR3 region: CASSSTSGSLDEQFF. The CDR3 coding sequence is TGCGCCAGCAGTTCGACTAGCGGGAGTCTCGATGAGCAGTTCTTC.

The chain recombines TRBV28 with TRBJ2-5; tentative D call: TRBD2 (7 bases). V was trimmed by 8 bases and J by 1 base, leaving 11 bases between them. The CDR3 has 13 residues. Germline lookup yields CDR1 MDHEN and CDR2 SYDVKM. This CDR3 is CASVRGAQETQYF. CDR3 DNA: TGTGCCAGCGTCCGGGGGGCCCAAGAGACCCAGTACTTC.

The chain joins TRBV9 to TRBJ1-4, with D possibly TRBD1 on 5 matching bases. Germline V gene sequence: CDR1 SGDLS, CDR2 YYNGEE. The V and J ends lost 3 bases and 5 bases respectively, with 17 bases between them. CDR3 length: 16 residues. The CDR3 region is CASSATVGGGNEKLFF. In nucleotides, the CDR3 is TGTGCCAGCAGCGCCACCGTTGGGGGGGGAAATGAAAAACTGTTTTTT. The full variable domain, rest sourced from reference TRBV9 and TRBJ1-4, is DSGVTQTPKHLITATGQRVTLRCSPRSGDLSVYWYQQSLDQGLQFLIQYYNGEERAKGNILERFSAQQFPDLHSELNLSSLELGDSALYFCASSATVGGGNEKLFFGSGTQLSVL.

The V gene is TRBV29-1, the J gene TRBJ2-7; 9 bases are shared with TRBD1. Germline-derived CDR1 and CDR2 are SQVTM and ANQGSEA. With 6 bases clipped from V and 5 bases from J, the junction kept 2 bases outside the gene matches. The CDR3 length is 11 residues. CDR3 protein: CSVGQGDEQYF. CDR3 bases: TGCAGCGTGGGACAGGGTGACGAGCAGTACTTC.

The V and J genes are TRBV18 and TRBJ2-6, with TRBD1 identical over 10 bases. Germline CDR1 is KGHSH and CDR2 is LQKENI. The CDR3 is 17 amino acids. With V trimmed by 3 bases and J by 2 bases, 4 bases remained unmatched. The CDR3 is CASSPGQGFTGANVLTF. As DNA, the CDR3 is TGTGCCAGCTCACCGGGACAGGGGTTTACTGGGGCCAACGTCCTGACTTTC.

The V and J genes are TRBV6-6 and TRBJ2-7, with D perhaps matching TRBD1 (5 bases). The CDR3 sequence is 12 residues long. V was clipped by 7 bases and J by 6 bases, with 13 bases between them. Germline-derived CDR1 and CDR2 are MNHNY and SVGAGI (reference sequence). CDR3 DNA: TGTGCCAGCACCCCGGACACTTCCGAGCAGTACTTC. Translated: CASTPDTSEQYF.

The genes are TRBV25-1 and TRBJ2-2; D is possibly TRBD2 (6 bases). The V gene lost 6 bases and the J gene lost 2 bases, with 13 bases spanning the gap. The CDR3 extends over 15 amino acids. CDR1 MGHDK and CDR2 SYGVNS come from the germline V gene. The CDR3 loop reads CASRAPTRNTGELFF. The CDR3 DNA reads TGTGCCAGCAGGGCTCCGACTAGAAACACCGGGGAGCTGTTTTTT.

The rearrangement joins TRBV28 to TRBJ2-7; TRBD1 matches 8 bases. V dropped 5 bases and J dropped 4; count of bases not matched to a gene: 10. Looked up from germline, CDR1 is MDHEN and CDR2 is SYDVKM. The CDR3 is 15 residues long. The CDR3 spells CASSTSGTGLYEQYF. As DNA, the CDR3 is TGTGCCAGCAGTACCTCCGGGACAGGCCTTTACGAGCAGTACTTC.

The chain uses TRBV5-1 and TRBJ2-2; 7 bases align to TRBD1. Germline V gene data show CDR1 as SGHRS and CDR2 as YFSETQ. The V segment lost 5 bases and the J segment 0 bases; nucleotides outside the gene matches: 4. The CDR3 length is 15 residues. Written as DNA, the CDR3 is TGCGCCAGCAGTCGACAGGGAACGAACACCGGGGAGCTGTTTTTT. Translated: CASSRQGTNTGELFF.

V is TRBV28 and J is TRBJ1-6; possibly TRBD1 for D (5 bases). The CDR3 loop spans 15 amino acids. Germline lookup yields CDR1 MDHEN and CDR2 SYDVKM. V lost 6 bases to trimming and J lost 10 bases, with 19 bases between them. For the CDR3, the DNA is TGTGCCAGCAGCCCCCCCGGCAGGGTGGGGTCACCCCTCCACTTT. Translating it yields CASSPPGRVGSPLHF.

V gene TRBV4-3 combines with J gene TRBJ2-5; no clear D. V was pared by 3 bases and J by 3 bases, with 17 bases between. Germline V gene sequence: CDR1 LGHNA, CDR2 YSLEER. The CDR3 loop spans 16 amino acids. Here the CDR3 DNA reads TGCGCCAGCAGCCAGGGGTGGGGTAGCCGGGAAGAGACCCAGTACTTC. Its translation: CASSQGWGSREETQYF.

Only a few counts were recorded for this clone. Relative to the germline gene, one junction end is altered; a read error may explain this. This chain joins TRBV30 and TRBJ2-2; D is possibly TRBD1 or TRBD2 (5 bases each). This CDR3 region has 13 residues. Germline values: CDR1 GTSNPN, CDR2 SVGIG (reference sequence). This chain's CDR3 is CAWTWKGRRGAVF. In DNA form, the CDR3 reads TGTGCCTGGACGTGGAAGGGACGACGGGGAGCTGTTTTT. Full variable domain (outside the CDR3, taken from reference TRBV30 and TRBJ2-2): SQTIHQWPATLVQPVGSPLSLECTVEGTSNPNLYWYRQAAGRGLQLLFYSVGIGQISSEVPQNLSASRPQDRQFILSSKKLLLSDSGFYLCAWTWKGRRGAVFGEGSRLTVL.

The genes are TRBV6-6 and TRBJ1-2; perhaps TRBD1 as D (5 bases). CDR1 is MNHNY and CDR2 is SVGAGI in the germline V gene (reference sequence). V gave up 1 base and J gave up 2 bases, with 8 bases separating them. The CDR3 runs 14 residues. The CDR3 loop reads CASSYFPGNYGYTF. For the CDR3, the DNA is TGTGCCAGCAGTTACTTTCCAGGGAACTATGGCTACACCTTC.

This clone showed up just a few times. The chain has TRBV11-2 and TRBJ2-2, with no clear D. Per the germline V gene, CDR1 is SGHAT and CDR2 is FQNNGV. V lost 1 base and J lost 8, with 11 bases in between. CDR3 length equals 14 residues. The CDR3 DNA reads as TGTGCCAGCAGCTTAGGGCACTTGATTGGGGAGCTGTTTTTT. Encoded protein: CASSLGHLIGELFF.

This clone has just one count. The chain couples TRBV5-8 to TRBJ1-2; 10 positions agree with TRBD1. The V segment lost 0 bases and the J segment 4 bases; nucleotides outside the gene matches: 3. This CDR3 is built from 15 residues. In germline, CDR1 is SGHTS, CDR2 YDEGEE. CDR3 region: CASSLGQGASYGYTF. The CDR3 region has the DNA TGTGCCAGCAGCTTGGGACAGGGGGCCAGCTATGGCTACACCTTC.

The chain recombines TRBV23-1 with TRBJ2-7, with TRBD2 matching over 9 bases. Being an ORF, TRBV23-1 has a function that is uncertain. The V segment lost 4 bases and the J segment 2 bases; nucleotides outside the gene matches: 9. The CDR3 covers 16 residues. CDR3 sequence (DNA): TGCGCCAGCAGTCGGGGGGCTTTAGCGGGAGCCTACGAGCAGTACTTC. It translates to CASSRGALAGAYEQYF.

The chain has TRBV4-1 and TRBJ2-7; D gene ambiguous. V was pared by 4 bases and J by 3 bases, with 13 bases between. The CDR3 contains 14 residues. Germline loops: CDR1 MGHRA, CDR2 YSYEKL. Here the CDR3 reads CASSPPLEHYEQYF. CDR3 sequence (DNA): TGCGCCAGCAGCCCCCCGTTAGAACACTACGAGCAGTACTTC.

The rearrangement joins TRBV12-5 to TRBJ2-1, with 10 bases that match TRBD1. The germline CDR1 and CDR2 sequences are LGHNT and FRNRAP. V trimming: 2 bases; J trimming: 6 bases; junction bases outside the gene matches: 13. This CDR3 contains 18 residues. The DNA of the CDR3 is TGTGCTAGTGGTTTGTCACGCACCGGGACAGGGGAGTCCAATGAGCAGTTCTTC. Protein product: CASGLSRTGTGESNEQFF. The full variable domain, rest sourced from reference TRBV12-5 and TRBJ2-1, is DARVTQTPRHKVTEMGQEVTMRCQPILGHNTVFWYRQTMMQGLELLAYFRNRAPLDDSGMPKDRFSAEMPDATLATLKIQPSEPRDSAVYFCASGLSRTGTGESNEQFFGPGTRLTVL.

A note on this clone: The junction does not match germline at one end; this may be a read error. V and J are TRBV7-7 and TRBJ2-5; D might be TRBD1 (5 bases). Per germline, CDR1 SSHAT and CDR2 FNYEAQ (reference sequence). This CDR3 contains 15 residues. The CDR3 sequence: CASSLAGSLGETQYF. The CDR3 DNA reads as TGTGCTAGCAGCTTAGCAGGGTCACTGGGGGAGACCCAGTACTTC. The full variable domain, in which reference TRBV7-7 and TRBJ2-5 provide the parts outside the CDR3, is GAGVSQSPRYKVTKRGQDVTLRCDPISSHATLYWYQQALGQGPEFLTYFNYEAQPDKSGLPSDRFSAERPEGSISTLTIQRTEQRDSAMYRCASSLAGSLGETQYFGPGTRLLVL.

The chain couples TRBV10-1 to TRBJ2-2; D is uncertain. This CDR3 is built from 15 residues. The V gene's germline CDR1 is WNHNN and CDR2 SYGVQD (reference sequence). V was pared by 10 bases and J by 1 base, with 16 bases between. CDR3 DNA: TGCGCCACCAAACCCGGGCTTGAGAACACCGGGGAGCTGTTTTTT. This translates into CATKPGLENTGELFF.

This clone turned up a few times. J is TRBJ2-1 and V is TRBV4-3, with a possible D match to TRBD2 (6 bases). This CDR3 is built from 12 residues. Germline V gene lookup returns CDR1 LGHNA and CDR2 YSLEER. The germline V and J ends were trimmed by 3 bases and 15 bases, with 15 bases remaining between them. Here the CDR3 DNA reads TGCGCCAGCAGCCATCGGGGCGAGGGACTGTTCTTC. It translates to CASSHRGEGLFF.

The chain links TRBV18 to TRBJ2-5; D is uncertain. The CDR3 loop spans 14 amino acids. Germline V gene data show CDR1 as KGHSH and CDR2 as LQKENI. Trimming removed 0 bases at V and 3 bases at J, with 8 bases between. CDR3 protein: CASSPPNGKETQYF. The CDR3 nucleotides are TGTGCCAGCTCACCACCGAATGGAAAAGAGACCCAGTACTTC.

The chain couples TRBV27 to TRBJ1-4, with D perhaps TRBD1 (5 bases). The V and J ends lost 2 bases and 8 bases respectively, with 12 bases between them. CDR3 length: 14 amino acids. CDR1 MNHEY and CDR2 SMNVEV come from the germline V gene (reference sequence). This CDR3 is CASSLNQGREKLFF. The CDR3 nucleotides are TGTGCCAGCAGTTTAAATCAGGGAAGGGAAAAACTGTTTTTT.

This chain uses TRBV13 with TRBJ2-7; D is unresolved. Trimming pared 6 bases from V and 0 bases from J, leaving 3 bases between. This CDR3 contains 11 residues. Germline V gene data show CDR1 as PRHDT and CDR2 as FYEKMQ (reference sequence). The CDR3, as DNA: TGTGCCAGCAGTTACTCCTACGAGCAGTACTTC. Translation: CASSYSYEQYF. The full variable domain, in which reference TRBV13 and TRBJ2-7 provide the parts outside the CDR3, is AAGVIQSPRHLIKEKRETATLKCYPIPRHDTVYWYQQGPGQDPQFLISFYEKMQSDKGSIPDRFSAQQFSDYHSELNMSSLELGDSALYFCASSYSYEQYFGPGTRLTVT.

This clone was counted a single time. The chain carries TRBV19 and TRBJ1-1, with D uncertain. The CDR3 contains 14 residues. The ends were cut back, 7 bases at V and 0 bases at J, with 12 bases in the middle. The germline CDR1 and CDR2 sequences are LNHDA and SQIVND (reference sequence). The CDR3 loop is CASKSVIMNTEAFF. The CDR3 DNA is TGTGCCAGTAAGAGTGTAATTATGAACACTGAAGCTTTCTTT.

The gene calls are TRBV28 and TRBJ1-5, with 7 bases fitting TRBD1. This CDR3 has 15 residues. V trimming: 6 bases; J trimming: 4 bases; junction bases outside the gene matches: 9. Germline-derived CDR1 and CDR2 are MDHEN and SYDVKM. The CDR3 region is CASRSGQLYNQPQHF. As DNA, the CDR3 is TGTGCCAGCAGATCGGGACAGTTGTATAATCAGCCCCAGCATTTT.